The 25 T cell receptor beta chains in this list originate from one sample, sequenced in a study of blood T cell repertoires in COVID-19. Clones were sequenced by immunoSEQ multiplex PCR, and TCRdb holds only the in-frame ones, with some missing. The repertoire holds about 220,000 clones, with less than 85% as singletons. The sample was peripheral blood. The receptors stem from a woman at least 80 years old with acute or convalescent COVID-19.

This clone was observed a handful of times. The V gene is TRBV4-3, the J gene TRBJ1-2; D uncertain. The germline V and J ends were trimmed by 6 bases and 4 bases, with 15 bases remaining between them. The germline V gene has CDR1 LGHNA and CDR2 YSLEER. The CDR3 extends over 14 amino acids. CDR3 nucleotides: TGCGCCAGCAGTTGGCTTGGCGGTGGCTATGGCTACACCTTC. It encodes CASSWLGGGYGYTF.

This rearrangement joins TRBV7-8 to TRBJ1-6; TRBD1 might be the D (5 bases). Germline lookup yields CDR1 SGHVS and CDR2 FQNEAQ. V gave up 6 bases and J gave up 10 bases, with 19 bases separating them. The CDR3 length is 15 residues. The CDR3 sequence is CASRETGTRFSPLHF. The CDR3 DNA sequence: TGTGCCAGCAGAGAAACCGGGACTCGATTCTCACCCCTCCACTTT.

This clone was recorded once. This chain links TRBV6-6 with TRBJ2-1; 11 positions match TRBD2. The CDR3 consists of 16 residues. Trimming at V came to 2 bases and at J to 4 bases, leaving 4 bases not matched to a gene. Germline lookup yields CDR1 MNHNY and CDR2 SVGAGI (reference sequence). The chain's CDR3 is CASSYARLAGYNEQFF. The CDR3 bases are TGTGCCAGCAGTTACGCGAGACTAGCGGGGTACAATGAGCAGTTCTTC.

This rearrangement joins TRBV4-3 to TRBJ2-1; 7 positions agree with TRBD2. The germline gives CDR1 LGHNA, CDR2 YSLEER. The CDR3 spans 15 residues. The junction had 9 bases not matched to a gene; V was cut back by 0 bases and J by 10 bases. The CDR3 loop reads CASSQDRQASGEQFF. CDR3 bases: TGCGCCAGCAGCCAAGATAGGCAGGCTAGCGGAGAGCAGTTCTTC.

The chain employs TRBV7-9 and TRBJ2-7; TRBD1 might be the D (6 bases). Germline CDR1 is SEHNR and CDR2 is FQNEAQ (reference sequence). CDR3 size: 15 residues. The V gene lost 5 bases and the J gene lost 0 bases, with 14 bases spanning the gap. CDR3 DNA sequence: TGTGCCAGCAGCCCGGGACAAATCCTCTCCTACGAGCAGTACTTC. Protein sequence: CASSPGQILSYEQYF.

CDR3: CASSNDGGPNYGYTF. The CDR3 DNA is TGTGCCAGTAGTAACGATGGAGGCCCTAACTATGGCTACACCTTC. V gene TRBV19 combines with J gene TRBJ1-2; D is uncertain. The CDR3 runs to 15 residues. Trimming took 4 bases from V and 0 from J, leaving 12 bases between them. The germline CDR1 and CDR2 sequences are LNHDA and SQIVND (reference sequence).

The rearrangement joins TRBV7-2 to TRBJ2-5; 10 nucleotides line up with TRBD2. V dropped 0 bases and J dropped 3; count of bases not matched to a gene: 10. Germline V gene sequence: CDR1 SGHTA, CDR2 FQGNSA. The CDR3 covers 18 residues. CDR3 DNA sequence: TGTGCCAGCAGCTTAGCCACCCCCGGGACTAGCGTCAAAGAGACCCAGTACTTC. Amino acids: CASSLATPGTSVKETQYF.

This chain links TRBV9 with TRBJ1-2; the match to TRBD1 covers 9 bases. V lost 0 bases and J lost 6; bases outside the gene matches: 6. The V gene's germline CDR1 is SGDLS and CDR2 YYNGEE. The CDR3 contains 15 residues. The CDR3 region is CASSVGGQGINGYTF. CDR3 sequence (DNA): TGTGCCAGCAGCGTAGGTGGACAGGGGATTAATGGCTACACCTTC.

Written as DNA, the CDR3 is TGCGCCAGCAGCTTTGCAGGGGCGGGCGAGCAGTACTTC. Protein: CASSFAGAGEQYF. The J gene is TRBJ2-7, the V gene TRBV5-1; D might be TRBD1 (6 bases). The CDR3 totals 13 residues. In germline, CDR1 is SGHRS, CDR2 YFSETQ. V was clipped by 2 bases and J by 6 bases, with 12 bases between them.

The chain couples TRBV2 to TRBJ2-3; TRBD2 aligns across 10 bases. Germline V gene sequence: CDR1 SNHLY, CDR2 FYNNEI. The CDR3 extends over 16 amino acids. V was pared by 4 bases and J by 5 bases, with 9 bases of the junction left unmatched. CDR3 in DNA: TGTGCCAGCAGTGTGGGTAGCGGGGGGACGGGAGATACGCAGTATTTT. Translation gives CASSVGSGGTGDTQYF. The full variable domain, its missing parts supplied by reference TRBV2 and TRBJ2-3, is EPEVTQTPSHQVTQMGQEVILRCVPISNHLYFYWYRQILGQKVEFLVSFYNNEISEKSEIFDDQFSVERPDGSNFTLKIRSTKLEDSAMYFCASSVGSGGTGDTQYFGPGTRLTVL.

This clone appeared a single time. The rearrangement uses TRBV14 and TRBJ1-2; TRBD1 might be the D (6 bases). Germline CDR1 SGHDN, CDR2 FVKESK. The V and J ends lost 0 bases and 5 bases respectively, with 10 bases between them. The CDR3 consists of 14 residues. CDR3 nucleotides: TGTGCCAGCAGCCAAGACAGGGGCGGATATGGCTACACCTTC. Protein: CASSQDRGGYGYTF.

In this sample, this clone turned up a few times. This chain connects TRBV6-1 to TRBJ2-7; TRBD1 matches at 7 bases. CDR3 length: 14 amino acids. Germline CDR1 MNHNS, CDR2 SASEGT. The V and J ends lost 2 bases and 5 bases, in that order; junction bases with no gene match: 6. This CDR3 is CASSETDREDEQYF. The CDR3 bases are TGTGCCAGCAGTGAAACTGACAGGGAAGACGAGCAGTACTTC.

This clone has a count of ten or more. The V gene is TRBV2, the J gene TRBJ1-3; no definite D call. The germline CDR1 and CDR2 sequences are SNHLY and FYNNEI. Between the trimmed V and J ends, which lost 3 bases and 4 bases, there was a span of 13 bases. The length of the CDR3 is 15 residues. The CDR3 DNA reads as TGTGCCAGCAGTGAGTTTATAGCATCCGGAAACACCATATATTTT. It codes for CASSEFIASGNTIYF.

The chain combines TRBV3-1 (or the pseudogene TRBV3-2) with TRBJ2-7; a possible D gene is TRBD2 (5 bases). The germline CDR1 and CDR2 sequences are LGHDT and YNNKEL (reference sequence). Trimming took 5 bases from V and 6 from J, leaving 17 bases between them. This CDR3 region has 14 residues. Here the CDR3 DNA reads TGTGCCAGCAGCGCGACCAGGACTTTTTCCGAGCAGTACTTC. Translated, it gives CASSATRTFSEQYF.

The rearrangement links TRBV7-8 to TRBJ1-1; no clear D gene. Trimming stripped 3 bases from V and 1 base from J, with 6 bases between. Germline CDR1 reads SGHVS; CDR2 reads FQNEAQ. CDR3 length: 13 amino acids. This chain's CDR3 is CASSFAQNTEAFF. As DNA, the CDR3 is TGTGCCAGCAGCTTCGCACAGAACACTGAAGCTTTCTTT.

V usage is TRBV11-2 and J usage is TRBJ1-2; 7 positions agree with TRBD1. Trimming at V came to 2 bases and at J to 4 bases, leaving 4 bases not matched to a gene. Germline CDR1 SGHAT, CDR2 FQNNGV. CDR3 length: 14 residues. The CDR3 sequence is CASSLRNRGYGYTF. In DNA, the CDR3 is TGTGCCAGCAGCTTAAGGAACAGGGGCTATGGCTACACCTTC.

This chain links TRBV7-9 with TRBJ2-7; D not resolved. This CDR3 is built from 14 residues. Germline V gives CDR1 SEHNR, CDR2 FQNEAQ (reference sequence). Trimming shortened V by 1 base and J by 5 bases, and 12 bases separated the two germline ends. DNA for the CDR3: TGTGCCAGCAGCTTAGTTGGAGTGGGTGACGAGCAGTACTTC. Residues: CASSLVGVGDEQYF.

V and J are TRBV5-1 and TRBJ1-2; D gene uncertain. The CDR3 loop spans 13 amino acids. Trimming cost V 2 bases and J 0 bases, with 5 bases left between them. The V gene's germline CDR1 is SGHRS and CDR2 YFSETQ. The CDR3 loop is CASSFQSNYGYTF. The CDR3 DNA sequence: TGCGCCAGCAGCTTCCAGTCTAACTATGGCTACACCTTC.

This chain links TRBV5-4 with TRBJ2-3; 13 bases agree with TRBD2. J lost 3 bases, V lost 1 base, and 2 bases had no gene match. CDR3 size: 16 residues. Looked up from germline, CDR1 is SGHNT and CDR2 is YYREEE (reference sequence). CDR3 sequence (DNA): TGTGCCAGCAGCTTGTTGACTAGCGGGGGGACAGATACGCAGTATTTT. This codes for CASSLLTSGGTDTQYF.

CDR3 bases: TGTGCCAGCACCCCATCTTTCCCCGGGAGCCGGCGGTATTTT. Protein: CASTPSFPGSRRYF. The chain has TRBV6-5 and TRBJ2-3; TRBD2 is a possible D gene (6 bases). Germline values: CDR1 MNHEY, CDR2 SVGAGI. Trimming removed 7 bases at V and 14 bases at J, with 25 bases between. The CDR3 runs 14 residues.

V is TRBV7-8 and J is TRBJ1-3; D gene unclear. CDR3 length equals 15 residues. V lost 4 bases to trimming and J lost 0 bases, with 10 bases between them. Germline V gene data show CDR1 as SGHVS and CDR2 as FQNEAQ. The CDR3 protein is CASSSRVPSGNTIYF. The CDR3 DNA is TGTGCCAGCAGCTCCCGTGTCCCCTCTGGAAACACCATATATTTT.

This CDR3 is CASSPLGQGVPYEQYF. The CDR3 region has the DNA TGTGCCAGCTCACCCTTAGGACAGGGAGTCCCCTACGAGCAGTACTTC. The rearrangement uses TRBV18 and TRBJ2-7, with 8 bases matching TRBD1. The CDR3 runs to 16 residues. With V trimmed by 3 bases and J by 2 bases, 9 bases remained unmatched. Germline-derived CDR1 and CDR2 are KGHSH and LQKENI.

Here the CDR3 DNA reads TGTGCCAGCAGTATTTATACGGGTACTGAAGCTTTCTTT. It codes for CASSIYTGTEAFF. The chain is built from TRBV14 and TRBJ1-1, with D unclear. The CDR3 totals 13 residues. Deletions cut 6 bases from V and 5 bases from J, with 13 bases between. CDR1 SGHDN and CDR2 FVKESK come from the germline V gene.

The genes are TRBV4-2 and TRBJ1-5, with 11 bases matching TRBD1. Unmatched junction bases numbered 7, after V lost 0 bases and J lost 6 bases. The germline gives CDR1 LGHNA, CDR2 YNFKEQ. The CDR3 covers 17 residues. Here the CDR3 DNA reads TGTGCCAGCAGCCAAGAGGGCGGACAGGGGGCGTCTCAGCCCCAGCATTTT. This encodes CASSQEGGQGASQPQHF.

This clone appeared a single time. The V call is TRBV19, the J call TRBJ1-1; D unclear. Germline CDR1 LNHDA, CDR2 SQIVND (reference sequence). The CDR3 contains 13 residues. The V gene lost 4 bases and the J gene lost 0 bases, with 6 bases spanning the gap. The CDR3 DNA is TGTGCCAGTAGTACGACACTGAACACTGAAGCTTTCTTT. Translating gives CASSTTLNTEAFF.